Listed below are T cell receptor beta chains from one sample, sequenced in a study of beta chain features in type 1 diabetes. The protocol was immunoSEQ multiplex PCR, while the TCRdb copy is restricted to in-frame clones and leaves out a portion. The sample contains more than 550,000 clones, about 14% of which appear only once. Sequenced material: naive CD4+ T cells from blood. All receptors come from a young man with type 1 diabetes. Both conserved end residues are part of each CDR3. Fields, in order: V gene, D gene, J gene, CDR3 length, CDR3 protein. D genes are given only for firm matches.

v_call: TRBV29-1; d_call: NA; j_call: TRBJ2-7; cdr3_length: 11; cdr3_aa: CSDQLGHEQYF
v_call: TRBV9; d_call: TRBD2; j_call: TRBJ2-1; cdr3_length: 15; cdr3_aa: CASSVSGNSYNEQFF
v_call: TRBV30; d_call: NA; j_call: TRBJ2-7; cdr3_length: 13; cdr3_aa: CAAGTLSSYEQYF
v_call: TRBV7-7; d_call: NA; j_call: TRBJ1-1; cdr3_length: 15; cdr3_aa: CASTPGPGLNTEAFF
v_call: TRBV15; d_call: NA; j_call: TRBJ2-5; cdr3_length: 13; cdr3_aa: CATSSYRRETQYF
v_call: TRBV5-1; d_call: NA; j_call: TRBJ1-1; cdr3_length: 13; cdr3_aa: CASSLDRNTEAFF
v_call: TRBV20-1; d_call: NA; j_call: TRBJ1-2; cdr3_length: 11; cdr3_aa: CSAFRVGGYTF
v_call: TRBV2; d_call: TRBD1; j_call: TRBJ2-7; cdr3_length: 14; cdr3_aa: CASSSMGQAYEQYF
v_call: TRBV4-3; d_call: NA; j_call: TRBJ2-7; cdr3_length: 13; cdr3_aa: CASSQELLREQYF
v_call: TRBV28; d_call: TRBD1; j_call: TRBJ2-7; cdr3_length: 14; cdr3_aa: CASSTGTGDYEQYF
v_call: TRBV7-9; d_call: NA; j_call: TRBJ1-2; cdr3_length: 14; cdr3_aa: CASRASGAPGGYTF
v_call: TRBV9; d_call: NA; j_call: TRBJ1-1; cdr3_length: 17; cdr3_aa: CASRGEGQSNRATEAFF
v_call: TRBV6-5; d_call: NA; j_call: TRBJ1-2; cdr3_length: 14; cdr3_aa: CASSYSGSYYGYTF
v_call: TRBV29-1; d_call: TRBD1; j_call: TRBJ1-1; cdr3_length: 14; cdr3_aa: CSVEYGRGDTEAFF
v_call: TRBV2; d_call: NA; j_call: TRBJ1-1; cdr3_length: 14; cdr3_aa: CASDLWGARTEAFF
v_call: TRBV25-1; d_call: NA; j_call: TRBJ1-2; cdr3_length: 13; cdr3_aa: CASSEYRQTGYTF
v_call: TRBV18; d_call: NA; j_call: TRBJ2-7; cdr3_length: 13; cdr3_aa: CASSPKSSDEQYF
v_call: TRBV7-6; d_call: NA; j_call: TRBJ1-1; cdr3_length: 12; cdr3_aa: CASSLPLAEAFF
v_call: TRBV9; d_call: NA; j_call: TRBJ2-1; cdr3_length: 15; cdr3_aa: CASSVEVKFYNEQFF
v_call: TRBV30; d_call: NA; j_call: TRBJ1-6; cdr3_length: 17; cdr3_aa: CAWSPDRALTYNSPLHF
v_call: TRBV29-1; d_call: TRBD1; j_call: TRBJ2-7; cdr3_length: 13; cdr3_aa: CSARGQGGRVQYF
v_call: TRBV5-1; d_call: NA; j_call: TRBJ2-1; cdr3_length: 15; cdr3_aa: CASSLASSTYNEQFF
v_call: TRBV7-2; d_call: NA; j_call: TRBJ1-6; cdr3_length: 11; cdr3_aa: CASSQNSPLHF
v_call: TRBV5-8; d_call: NA; j_call: TRBJ2-5; cdr3_length: 14; cdr3_aa: CASRYGPDQETQYF
v_call: TRBV6-5; d_call: NA; j_call: TRBJ2-5; cdr3_length: 11; cdr3_aa: CASRGGETQYF
v_call: TRBV5-4; d_call: NA; j_call: TRBJ2-1; cdr3_length: 14; cdr3_aa: CASSLQGSYNEQFF
v_call: TRBV5-4; d_call: NA; j_call: TRBJ2-7; cdr3_length: 15; cdr3_aa: CASSLEVYNSYEQYF
v_call: TRBV7-2; d_call: TRBD2; j_call: TRBJ2-3; cdr3_length: 15; cdr3_aa: CASLTSGGAPDTQYF
v_call: TRBV6-1; d_call: NA; j_call: TRBJ2-3; cdr3_length: 14; cdr3_aa: CASSEGGIADTQYF
v_call: TRBV30; d_call: NA; j_call: TRBJ1-4; cdr3_length: 12; cdr3_aa: CAWGTADEKLFF
v_call: TRBV27; d_call: NA; j_call: TRBJ1-4; cdr3_length: 16; cdr3_aa: CASSQHLGGRSEKLFF
v_call: TRBV28; d_call: TRBD1; j_call: TRBJ2-2; cdr3_length: 16; cdr3_aa: CASSSTDREDTGELFF
v_call: TRBV28; d_call: TRBD1; j_call: TRBJ2-5; cdr3_length: 15; cdr3_aa: CASSLVQGARETQYF
v_call: TRBV7-2; d_call: TRBD2; j_call: TRBJ2-5; cdr3_length: 15; cdr3_aa: CASSLPLAGEETQYF